This TCR beta chain was recovered during a study of blood T cell repertoires in COVID-19. The overall study: Nucleic acid was either cDNA or gDNA, and it came from T cells, B-cell-depleted T cells, or PBMCs.

Under the authors' procedure: Amplified reference gene primers provided the basis for estimating nucleated cell counts. Sequencing used immunoSEQ multiplex PCR; TCRdb keeps in-frame clones, though not all of them. That table furnishes V, J and clone size, whereas the DNA furnished D and trimming. The sample includes a few hundred thousand clones, approximately 80% of them seen just once. The source of this sequence is a man between 25 and 39 years old who had recovered from COVID-19. Source material: peripheral blood.

Here the CDR3 DNA reads TGCGCCACCGGACAGAGAGTTAACTATGGCTACACCTTC. Translation: CATGQRVNYGYTF. The chain is built from TRBV10-2 and TRBJ1-2; D is perhaps TRBD1 (6 bases). The CDR3 is 13 amino acids. Per germline, CDR1 WSHSY and CDR2 SAAADI. Trimming stripped 10 bases from V and 1 base from J, with 13 bases between.